This T cell receptor (beta chain) was found in a study of shared clonotypes between healthy human individuals. General study results and limits: The sharing of about 5% of naive CD4 clonotypes was seen across several donors. The rarefaction results pointed to incomplete sorted-subset sequencing despite large depth.

Comment on this clone: What it recognizes is unknown.

Researchers ran the assay at a deep level. This table comes from immunoSEQ multiplex PCR, and its TCRdb copy is limited to in-frame clones, with some not included. The table lists millions of clones, approximately 90% of them singletons. This CDR3 is built from 16 residues. Germline V gene lookup returns CDR1 LNHNV and CDR2 YYDKDF (reference sequence). The ends lost 2 bases at V and 12 bases at J; junction bases unmatched: 9. The V and J genes are TRBV15 and TRBJ2-1; 14 positions match TRBD2. The clonotype comes from a man aged 18 to 29 in good health. The sample was naive CD4+ T cells sorted from blood. Noted subset: CD45RA+ positively selected. CDR3 protein: CATSRRTSGGPGAQFF. The DNA for the CDR3 is TGTGCCACCAGCAGACGGACTAGCGGGGGGCCGGGTGCGCAGTTCTTC.